This entry lists 19 T cell receptor beta chains sequenced from one sample in a study of blood T cell repertoires in COVID-19. TCRdb's table, derived via immunoSEQ multiplex PCR, lists solely in-frame clones and lacks some. The sample records about 300,000 clones, 85% being singletons. Sequencing was done on a sample of peripheral blood. These receptors came from a human donor in a cohort sampled during active COVID-19.

The chain couples TRBV19 to TRBJ2-7, with 10 bases lining up with TRBD1. The CDR3 has 15 residues. From germline, CDR1 is LNHDA and CDR2 SQIVND (reference sequence). Unmatched junction bases numbered 6, after V lost 3 bases and J lost 4 bases. DNA for the CDR3: TGTGCCAGTAGTATCTCCGGGACAGGGGTGTACGAGCAGTACTTC. Translated, it gives CASSISGTGVYEQYF.

This rearrangement joins TRBV3-1 (or the pseudogene TRBV3-2) to TRBJ2-3, with 7 bases lining up with TRBD1. The CDR3 has 13 amino acids. Germline CDR1 and CDR2: LGHDT and YNNKEL (reference sequence). V lost 2 bases to trimming and J lost 4 bases; unmatched junction nucleotides: 0. CDR3 DNA sequence: TGTGCCAGCAGCCAAAGGGGGCCAGATACGCAGTATTTT. Translating gives CASSQRGPDTQYF.

J is TRBJ2-7 and V is TRBV3-1 (or the pseudogene TRBV3-2), with D maybe TRBD2 (7 bases). The CDR3 totals 12 residues. Germline CDR1 and CDR2: LGHDT and YNNKEL (reference sequence). V was clipped by 5 bases and J by 7 bases, with 12 bases between them. The CDR3 DNA follows: TGTGCCAGCAGCGGGGGGGCACAAGAGCAGTACTTC. It encodes CASSGGAQEQYF.

CDR3 nucleotides: TGTGCCAGCGGCCTCTTCAATGAGCAGTTCTTC. Translating gives CASGLFNEQFF. This chain connects TRBV12-3 or TRBV12-4 to TRBJ2-1; no clear D. The CDR3 spans 11 residues. Trimming pared 8 bases from V and 6 bases from J, leaving 8 bases between.

J is TRBJ1-5 and V is TRBV5-5; tentative D call: TRBD1 (5 bases). The V end lost 2 bases, the J end lost 3 bases, and 12 bases lay between the germline ends. Germline V gene sequence: CDR1 SGHKS, CDR2 YYEKEE (reference sequence). The CDR3 extends over 15 amino acids. CDR3 nucleotides: TGTGCCAGCAGCTTCCAGGCAGGGAACAATCAGCCCCAGCATTTT. Its protein is CASSFQAGNNQPQHF.

The chain joins TRBV3-1 (or the pseudogene TRBV3-2) to TRBJ2-7; D gene uncertain. Germline loops: CDR1 LGHDT, CDR2 YNNKEL (reference sequence). This CDR3 comprises 14 residues. V lost 0 bases, J lost 0 bases, and 6 bases lay in between. CDR3 protein: CASSQEVASYEQYF. The DNA of the CDR3 is TGTGCCAGCAGCCAAGAGGTAGCCTCCTACGAGCAGTACTTC.

The gene calls are TRBV6-5 and TRBJ1-2; 7 bases fit TRBD1. The CDR3 is 16 amino acids. The junction had 13 bases not matched to a gene; V was cut back by 4 bases and J by 5 bases. Germline V gene lookup returns CDR1 MNHEY and CDR2 SVGAGI. The DNA of the CDR3 is TGTGCCAGCAGTTCAAAACAGGGGCGGATGAGTTATGGCTACACCTTC. Translating gives CASSSKQGRMSYGYTF.

The V call is TRBV27, the J call TRBJ2-5, with a possible D match to TRBD1 (6 bases). Germline loops: CDR1 MNHEY, CDR2 SMNVEV (reference sequence). The CDR3 sequence is 13 residues long. Trimming left V 5 bases short and J 4 bases short, with 11 bases between. For the CDR3, the DNA is TGTGCCAGCAGTAGGGGGATCGTAGAGACCCAGTACTTC. It specifies CASSRGIVETQYF.

The chain joins TRBV19 to TRBJ2-7; D is possibly TRBD1 (5 bases). This CDR3 region has 14 residues. V gave up 5 bases and J gave up 0 bases, with 11 bases separating them. In germline, CDR1 is LNHDA, CDR2 SQIVND (reference sequence). CDR3: CASSFGHRSYEQYF. CDR3 nucleotides: TGTGCCAGTAGTTTCGGACACCGCTCCTACGAGCAGTACTTC. The variable domain in full, with the rest retrieved from reference TRBV19 and TRBJ2-7, is DGGITQSPKYLFRKEGQNVTLSCEQNLNHDAMYWYRQDPGQGLRLIYYSQIVNDFQKGDIAEGYSVSREKKESFPLTVTSAQKNPTAFYLCASSFGHRSYEQYFGPGTRLTVT.

To note about this clone: Distinct nucleotide sequences in the sample also encode this CDR3. The genes are TRBV24-1 and TRBJ2-3, with 7 bases matching TRBD1. The length of the CDR3 is 15 residues. V lost 3 bases and J lost 1; bases outside the gene matches: 3. The germline V gene encodes CDR1 KGHDR and CDR2 SFDVKD. The CDR3, as DNA: TGTGCCACCAGTGATCCCGGACAGGGCACAGATACGCAGTATTTT. Encoded protein: CATSDPGQGTDTQYF.

J is TRBJ2-5 and V is TRBV24-1; 11 bases are a match to TRBD2. The trim removed 2 bases at V and 3 bases at J, leaving 1 base unmatched. Germline-derived CDR1 and CDR2 are KGHDR and SFDVKD. This CDR3 spans 15 amino acids. The CDR3 region has the DNA TGTGCCACCAGTGATTCGGGACTAGCGGAAGAGACCCAGTACTTC. This codes for CATSDSGLAEETQYF.

This rearrangement joins TRBV5-8 to TRBJ2-7; D call uncertain. V was trimmed by 4 bases and J by 3 bases, leaving 17 bases between them. This CDR3 comprises 15 residues. Germline V gives CDR1 SGHTS, CDR2 YDEGEE. The chain's CDR3 is CASSPSTSMRYEQYF. In DNA, the CDR3 is TGTGCCAGCAGCCCTTCTACGTCTATGCGCTACGAGCAGTACTTC.

The CDR3 is CATSNMGEGAQHF. The CDR3 nucleotides are TGTGCCACCAGCAATATGGGGGAGGGAGCCCAGCATTTT. The V and J genes are TRBV15 and TRBJ1-5; weak D call: TRBD1 (5 bases). V was pared by 4 bases and J by 11 bases, with 15 bases between. The CDR3 has 13 amino acids. The germline V gene has CDR1 LNHNV and CDR2 YYDKDF (reference sequence).

The chain couples TRBV29-1 to TRBJ2-7, with 10 bases that match TRBD1. The ends lost 4 bases at V and 4 bases at J; junction bases unmatched: 4. Germline V lookup: CDR1 SQVTM, CDR2 ANQGSEA. The CDR3 runs to 13 residues. The CDR3 here is CSVGTGGTYEQYF. The CDR3 region has the DNA TGCAGCGTTGGGACAGGGGGTACTTACGAGCAGTACTTC.

The chain combines TRBV29-1 with TRBJ2-3; D is unclear. The germline gives CDR1 SQVTM, CDR2 ANQGSEA. The V end lost 3 bases, the J end lost 1 base, and 8 bases lay between the germline ends. The CDR3 is 13 amino acids. This CDR3 is CSVETDRTDTQYF. Here the CDR3 DNA reads TGCAGCGTTGAGACTGACCGCACAGATACGCAGTATTTT.

The V and J genes are TRBV6-6 and TRBJ2-2; TRBD1 aligns across 9 bases. CDR3 length: 14 residues. Germline CDR1 reads MNHNY; CDR2 reads SVGAGI (reference sequence). Trimming cost V 10 bases and J 1 base; bases outside gene matches: 4. The CDR3 coding sequence is TGTGCCACCCAGACAGGGGGGAACACCGGGGAGCTGTTTTTT. Translating it yields CATQTGGNTGELFF.

This chain joins TRBV10-1 and TRBJ1-5, with a possible D match to TRBD1 (5 bases). Trimming removed 10 bases at V and 5 bases at J, with 18 bases between. This CDR3 has 14 amino acids. Germline CDR1 WNHNN, CDR2 SYGVQD (reference sequence). The CDR3 DNA reads as TGCGCCACCAATCCTATCTCAGGGCATCAGCCCCAGCATTTT. It codes for CATNPISGHQPQHF.

The chain has TRBV6-5 and TRBJ2-7; 7 bases map to TRBD1. This CDR3 contains 12 residues. V lost 8 bases, J lost 4 bases, and 5 bases stayed unmatched. The germline CDR1 and CDR2 sequences are MNHEY and SVGAGI. The CDR3 spells CASRTGQYEQYF. The CDR3, as DNA: TGTGCCAGCCGGACAGGACAATACGAGCAGTACTTC.

This chain joins TRBV7-9 and TRBJ2-2; D is perhaps TRBD1 (5 bases). The CDR3 runs to 13 residues. V was pared by 2 bases and J by 5 bases, with 6 bases between. In germline, CDR1 is SEHNR, CDR2 FQNEAQ (reference sequence). CDR3 sequence (DNA): TGTGCCAGCAGCTTACAGGGAACCGGGGAGCTGTTTTTT. Protein sequence: CASSLQGTGELFF.